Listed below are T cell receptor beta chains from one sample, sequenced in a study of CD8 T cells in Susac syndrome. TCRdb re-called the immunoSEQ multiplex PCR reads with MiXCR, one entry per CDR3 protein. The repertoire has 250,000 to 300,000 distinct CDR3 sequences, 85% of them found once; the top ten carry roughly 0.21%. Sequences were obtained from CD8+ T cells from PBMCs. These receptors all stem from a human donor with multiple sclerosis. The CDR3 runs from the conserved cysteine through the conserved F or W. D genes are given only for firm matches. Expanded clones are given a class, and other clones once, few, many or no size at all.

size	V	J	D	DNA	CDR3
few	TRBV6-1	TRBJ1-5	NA	TGTGCCAGCAGTGAGGACAGTAATAGCAATCAGCCCCAGCATTTT	CASSEDSNSNQPQHF
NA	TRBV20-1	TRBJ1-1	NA	TGCAGTGTTGGGGTCGGCGCACAAAAGCCGATGAACACTGAAGCTTTCTTT	CSVGVGAQKPMNTEAFF
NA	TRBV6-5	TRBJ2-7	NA	TGTGCCAGCCAGGATGTCTCCTACGAGCAGTACTTC	CASQDVSYEQYF
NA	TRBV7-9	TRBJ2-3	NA	TGTGCCACCCGAGAGAGGGGGGACCCAGATACGCAGTATTTT	CATRERGDPDTQYF
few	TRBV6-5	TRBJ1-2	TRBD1	TGTGCCAGCAGTTTGACAGGGCCGGGGGGCTACACCTTC	CASSLTGPGGYTF
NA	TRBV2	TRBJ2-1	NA	TGTGCCAGCAGTGCGGTTGGCTCCTACAATGAGCAGTTCTTC	CASSAVGSYNEQFF
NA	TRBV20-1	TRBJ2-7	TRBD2	TGCAGTGCTGGATACTCAGCGGGGCTTGATCCCTACGAGCAGTACTTC	CSAGYSAGLDPYEQYF
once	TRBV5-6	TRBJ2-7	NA	TGTGCCAGCAGCTTGACTGTGGGCTACGAGCAGTACTTC	CASSLTVGYEQYF
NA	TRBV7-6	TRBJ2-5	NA	TGTGCCAGCAGCTTAGGGGCCCCACCCCTAGAGACCCAGTACTTC	CASSLGAPPLETQYF
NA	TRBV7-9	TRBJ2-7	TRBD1	TGTGCCAGCAGCTTATTGGGTGGGACAGTCGGAGAGATAAAGCAGTACTTC	CASSLLGGTVGEIKQYF
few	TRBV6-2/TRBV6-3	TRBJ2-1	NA	TGTGCCAGCAGCCGGGTGGGCCTCTACAATGAGCAGTTCTTC	CASSRVGLYNEQFF
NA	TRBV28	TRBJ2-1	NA	TGTGCCAGCAGTCCCCGGGAAGCGCGAGGTGAGCAGTTCTTC	CASSPREARGEQFF
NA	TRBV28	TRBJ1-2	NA	TGTGCCAGCAACAAACAGGGAGATGGCTACACCTTC	CASNKQGDGYTF
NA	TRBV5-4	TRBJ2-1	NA	TGTGCCAGCAATGGCCTCATCGGCAATGAGCAGTTCTTC	CASNGLIGNEQFF
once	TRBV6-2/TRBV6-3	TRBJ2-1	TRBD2	TGTGCCAGCAGTACCGGGACTAGCCTGTACAATGAGCAGTTCTTC	CASSTGTSLYNEQFF
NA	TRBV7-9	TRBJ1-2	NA	TGTGCCAGCAGCTTTAACGGGCACTATGGCTACACCTTC	CASSFNGHYGYTF
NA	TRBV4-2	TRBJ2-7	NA	TGTGCCAGCAGCTACGACAGAGAGGGATCCTACGAGCAGTACTTC	CASSYDREGSYEQYF
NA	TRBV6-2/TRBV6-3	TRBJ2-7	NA	TGTGCCAGCAGTTACCCACCCGGGACTTACCACTACGAGCAGTACTTC	CASSYPPGTYHYEQYF
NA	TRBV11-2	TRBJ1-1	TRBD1	TGTGCCAGCAGGAAAGGACAGGGGACGAACACTGAAGCTTTCTTT	CASRKGQGTNTEAFF
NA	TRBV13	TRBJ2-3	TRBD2	TGTGCCAGCAGCTTAGCGGGACTAGCGGGAGATCGCACAGATACGCAGTATTTT	CASSLAGLAGDRTDTQYF
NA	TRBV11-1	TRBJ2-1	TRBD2	TGTGCCAGCAGCTTAGGTTACGGGACTAGCGGGAGGGCCACACAGAATGAGCAGTTCTTC	CASSLGYGTSGRATQNEQFF
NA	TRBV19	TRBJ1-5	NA	TGTGCCAGTAGTATCAGACAAGTCCAGCCCCAGCATTTT	CASSIRQVQPQHF
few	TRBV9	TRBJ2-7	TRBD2	TGTGCCAGCAGCGTATCCTCCGGGGGGTGGTCCGGGGCGGAGCAGTACTTC	CASSVSSGGWSGAEQYF
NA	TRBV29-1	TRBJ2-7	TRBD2	TGCAGCGTCCTGTCCGGGACTAGCGATCACGAGCAGTACTTC	CSVLSGTSDHEQYF
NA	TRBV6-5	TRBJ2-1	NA	TGTGCCAGCAGTTACGCAACAGACGCAGGGATGTACAATGAGCAGTTCTTC	CASSYATDAGMYNEQFF
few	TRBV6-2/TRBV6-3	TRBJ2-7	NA	TGTGCCAGCAGTTACTCACTCCCCGAGCAGTACTTC	CASSYSLPEQYF
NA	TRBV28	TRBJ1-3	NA	TGTGCCAGCAGTTCGACGTCTGGGGTTACGAGAAACACCATATATTTT	CASSSTSGVTRNTIYF
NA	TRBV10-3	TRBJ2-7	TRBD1	TGTGCCATCAGTGAGTCCGGGACAGGGTTACACGAGCAGTACTTC	CAISESGTGLHEQYF
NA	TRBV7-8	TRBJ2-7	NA	TGTGCCAGCAGCTCAGGGGTCAACGAGCAGTACTTC	CASSSGVNEQYF
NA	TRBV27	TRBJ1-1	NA	TGTGCCAGCAGTACAGGGTTCTATGCTTTCTTT	CASSTGFYAFF
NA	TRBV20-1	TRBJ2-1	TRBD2	TGCAGTGCACACGCACTAGCGGGAGCAGCCAACATTCAGTTCTTC	CSAHALAGAANIQFF
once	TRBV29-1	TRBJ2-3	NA	TGCAGCGCCTGGACTACCTCACAAGCTAGCACAGATACGCAGTATTTT	CSAWTTSQASTDTQYF
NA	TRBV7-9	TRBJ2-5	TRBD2	TGTGCCAGCAGCCCCCGCGGGGGGACAGAGACCCAGTACTTC	CASSPRGGTETQYF
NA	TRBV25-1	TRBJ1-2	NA	TGTGCCAGCAGTGACCCGGGGACGGCTTTGGGCGGCTACACCTTC	CASSDPGTALGGYTF
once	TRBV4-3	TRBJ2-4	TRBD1	TGCGCCAGCAGCCAGGGGACAGGGGTTCTGACCAAAAACATTCAGTACTTC	CASSQGTGVLTKNIQYF
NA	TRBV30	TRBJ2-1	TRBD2	TGTGCCTGGAGCCCGATCTCTAGCGGGAGTTTCTATGAGCAGTTCTTC	CAWSPISSGSFYEQFF
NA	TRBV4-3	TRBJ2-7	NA	TGCGCCAGCAGCCAAGATTCGAGGGGACTTCTATACTACGAGCAGTACTTC	CASSQDSRGLLYYEQYF
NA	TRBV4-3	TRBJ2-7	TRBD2	TGCGCCAGCAGCCAAGATAGGGGACTAGCCTCCGAGCAGTACTTC	CASSQDRGLASEQYF
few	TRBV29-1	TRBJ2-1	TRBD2	TGCAGCGTTTGGGCTAGCGGGAGGGCCGGTTATGAGCAGTTCTTC	CSVWASGRAGYEQFF
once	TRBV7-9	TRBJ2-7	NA	TGTGCCAGCAGCTCCTTCGATGGTCCAGCCATCTCCTACGAGCAGTACTTC	CASSSFDGPAISYEQYF
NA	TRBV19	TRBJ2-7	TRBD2	TGTGCCAGTAGTAATCCCCCGGGACTAGCGGGAGAGGAGCAGTACTTC	CASSNPPGLAGEEQYF
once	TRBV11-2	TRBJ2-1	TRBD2	TGTGCCAGCAGCTTTTTCGGGAGGCCGATTCTTAGCGAGCAGTTCTTC	CASSFFGRPILSEQFF
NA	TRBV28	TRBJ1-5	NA	TGTGCCAGCAGTTTCGTGGGGAACGGCAATCAGCCCCAGCATTTT	CASSFVGNGNQPQHF
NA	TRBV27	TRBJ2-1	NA	TGTGCCATCGGATACGGAGGGGGGAATGAGCAGTTCTTC	CAIGYGGGNEQFF
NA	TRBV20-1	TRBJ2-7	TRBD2	TGCAGTGCCGGACTAGCGGAGGGGTACGAGCAGTACTTC	CSAGLAEGYEQYF
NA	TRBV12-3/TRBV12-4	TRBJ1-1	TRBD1	TGTGCCAGCAGTCTGGACAGGGGGTTTTGGACTGAAGCTTTCTTT	CASSLDRGFWTEAFF
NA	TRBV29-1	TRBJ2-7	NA	TGCAGCGTGGAAACTTCCGGGGAGGCGGTCCGCCCCTACGAGCAGTACTTC	CSVETSGEAVRPYEQYF
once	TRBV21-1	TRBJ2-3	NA	TGTGCCAGCAGCAAACCTCGACCTCTAGCGGAATTCACAGATACGCAGTATTTT	CASSKPRPLAEFTDTQYF
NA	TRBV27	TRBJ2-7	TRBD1	TGTGCCAGCAGTCATAGGACAGGACCCATCTACGAGCAGTACTTC	CASSHRTGPIYEQYF
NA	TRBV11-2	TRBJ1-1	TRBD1	TGTGCCAGCAGCTTAGTTCATTACAGGGGTAAGAACACTGAAGCTTTCTTT	CASSLVHYRGKNTEAFF
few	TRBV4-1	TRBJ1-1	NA	TGCGCCAGCAGCCAAGAATCTACCGTGGGAGCTTTCTTT	CASSQESTVGAFF
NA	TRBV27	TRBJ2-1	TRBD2	TGTGCCAGCAGTGACGGGACTAGCGGGGACCACAATGAGCAGTTCTTC	CASSDGTSGDHNEQFF
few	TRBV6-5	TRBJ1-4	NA	TGTGCCAGCTCAAGCCCTAAAAAACTGTTTTTT	CASSSPKKLFF
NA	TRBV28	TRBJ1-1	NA	TGTGCCAGCAGCCTAACAGGTTACCGCACTGAAGCTTTCTTT	CASSLTGYRTEAFF
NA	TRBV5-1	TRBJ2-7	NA	TGCGCCAGCACCGAAGGCGGGACAGATTCCTACGAGCAGTACTTC	CASTEGGTDSYEQYF
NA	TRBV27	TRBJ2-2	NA	TGTGCCAGCAGTTGGAGTCACGGGGAGCTGTTTTTT	CASSWSHGELFF